This T cell receptor (beta chain) is drawn from a study of T cells expressing NK-cell markers. Study-wide points: About 6 donors had dominant NKG2C+ clonotypes that comprised roughly 1.0-7.0% of their CD8+ T cells.

This CDR3 is built from 15 residues. Germline V gene sequence: CDR1 SGHRS, CDR2 YFSETQ. TCRdb re-analyzed the 5' RACE reads; it lists each CDR3 protein once, without DNA. The ten most abundant clones cover over 1.1% of a sample with about 460,000 distinct CDR3 sequences. Details on this clonotype: Its specificity is not known.

This sequence joins TRBV5-1 and TRBJ1-1; TCRdb outputs TRBD1, but without DNA this stays unchecked. The receptor was isolated from a woman in her fifties or sixties in good health. The sample was blood T cells: a sorted CD56 or NKG2C T cell subset, CD4+ or CD8+ T cells, or bulk PBMC T cells (not recorded which). CDR3 sequence: CASSLVWGPNTEAFF.